This T cell receptor (beta chain) comes out of a study of OX40 agonist ivuxolimab in advanced cancers. Study as a whole: In this cohort, patients received ivuxolimab, an agonistic anti-OX40 (CD134) antibody.

In germline, CDR1 is SGHTA, CDR2 FQGNSA. Trimming cost V 3 bases and J 10 bases, with 7 bases left between them. This CDR3 has 11 residues. Clones were sequenced by immunoSEQ multiplex PCR, and TCRdb holds only the in-frame ones, with some missing. This sample has 55,000 to 75,000 clones; 80% to 90% occur once, and the top ten carry 1% to 1.5%. On this clone: No antigen is known for it.

General study points: There were, on average, more expanded clones in CD8+ T cells than in CD4+. Low clonal expansion, among the lowest seen, marked partial responders at 0.1-3.0 mg/kg.

The source of this sequence is an adult with an advanced solid tumor such as melanoma, head and neck, liver or kidney cancer. Sequencing used CD4+ or CD8+ T cells sorted from blood, obtained in a trial of the OX40 agonist ivuxolimab. The rearrangement links TRBV7-2 to TRBJ2-1; the D is unclear. The CDR3 is CASSFFREQFF. As DNA, the CDR3 is TGTGCCAGCAGCTTTTTCAGGGAGCAGTTCTTC. Supplemented by reference TRBV7-2 and TRBJ2-1, the full variable domain reads GAGVSQSPSNKVTEKGKDVELRCDPISGHTALYWYRQSLGQGLEFLIYFQGNSAPDKSGLPSDRFSAERTGGSVSTLTIQRTQQEDSAVYLCASSFFREQFFGPGTRLTVL.